The text below deals with one TCR beta chain. Repertoires were generated with immunoSEQ multiplex PCR, while TCRdb's copy carries only in-frame clones and drops some. This table holds tens of thousands of clones, 90% to 95% found once. The record originates from a study of T cell changes during pregnancy in multiple sclerosis. CDR3 length: 15 residues. The germline gives CDR1 ENHRY, CDR2 SYGVKD. V trimming: 2 bases; J trimming: 0 bases; junction bases outside the gene matches: 3. This chain joins TRBV10-3 and TRBJ1-1; 7 bases match TRBD1. The clonotype was recovered from a female donor with multiple sclerosis, enrolled in a pregnancy study. This material consisted of CD4+ T cells from peripheral blood mononuclear cells, taken before pregnancy. The CDR3 coding sequence is TGTGCCATCAGTGAGCAGACAGGGATGAACACTGAAGCTTTCTTT. Translated: CAISEQTGMNTEAFF.